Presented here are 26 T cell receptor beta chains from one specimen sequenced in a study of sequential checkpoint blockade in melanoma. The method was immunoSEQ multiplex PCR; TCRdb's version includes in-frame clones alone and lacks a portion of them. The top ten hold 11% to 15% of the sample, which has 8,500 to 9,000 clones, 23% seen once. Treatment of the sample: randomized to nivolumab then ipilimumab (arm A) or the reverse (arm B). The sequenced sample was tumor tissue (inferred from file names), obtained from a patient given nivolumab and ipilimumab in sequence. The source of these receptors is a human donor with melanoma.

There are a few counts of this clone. The CDR3 DNA reads as TGTGCCAGCAGTGAAGCCCCGGTCCGAGCCAGACCCTACGAGCAGTACGTC. Protein sequence: CASSEAPVRARPYEQYV. The V call is TRBV6-1, the J call TRBJ2-7; no firm D call. CDR1 and CDR2 (germline): MNHNS, SASEGT. Trimming took 0 bases from V and 2 from J, leaving 17 bases between them. The CDR3 runs to 17 residues.

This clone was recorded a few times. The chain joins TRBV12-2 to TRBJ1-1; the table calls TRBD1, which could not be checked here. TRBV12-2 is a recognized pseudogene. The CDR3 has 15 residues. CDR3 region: CATEQELLLNTEAFF. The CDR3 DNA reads TGTGCCACCGAGCAGGAATTACTTTTGAACACTGAAGCTTTCTTT.

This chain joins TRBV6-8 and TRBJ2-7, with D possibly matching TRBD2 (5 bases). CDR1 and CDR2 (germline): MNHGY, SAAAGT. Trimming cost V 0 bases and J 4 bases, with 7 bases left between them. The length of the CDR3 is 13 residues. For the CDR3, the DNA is TGTGCCAGCAGTTACTCGGGAGAGTACGAGCAGTACTTC. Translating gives CASSYSGEYEQYF.

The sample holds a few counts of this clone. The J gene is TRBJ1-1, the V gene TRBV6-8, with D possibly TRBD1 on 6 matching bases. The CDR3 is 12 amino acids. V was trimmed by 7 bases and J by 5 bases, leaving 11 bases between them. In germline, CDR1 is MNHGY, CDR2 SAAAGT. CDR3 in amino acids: CASNSQGTEAFF. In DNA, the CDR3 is TGTGCCAGCAACTCACAGGGTACTGAAGCTTTCTTT.

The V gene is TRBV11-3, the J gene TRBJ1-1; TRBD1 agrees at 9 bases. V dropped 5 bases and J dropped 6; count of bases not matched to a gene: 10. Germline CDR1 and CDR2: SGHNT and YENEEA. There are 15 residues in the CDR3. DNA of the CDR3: TGTGCCAGCAGCCCCCGGACAGGGGCTTTCGCTGAAGCTTTCTTT. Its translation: CASSPRTGAFAEAFF. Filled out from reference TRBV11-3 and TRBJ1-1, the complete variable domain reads EAGVVQSPRYKIIEKKQPVAFWCNPISGHNTLYWYLQNLGQGPELLIRYENEEAVDDSQLPKDRFSAERLKGVDSTLKIQPAELGDSAVYLCASSPRTGAFAEAFFGQGTRLTVV.

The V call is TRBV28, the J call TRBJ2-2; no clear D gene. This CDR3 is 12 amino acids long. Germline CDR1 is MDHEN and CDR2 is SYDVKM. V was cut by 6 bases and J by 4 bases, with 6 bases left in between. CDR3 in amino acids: CASRGSTGELFF. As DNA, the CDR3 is TGTGCCAGCAGGGGGTCCACCGGGGAGCTGTTTTTT.

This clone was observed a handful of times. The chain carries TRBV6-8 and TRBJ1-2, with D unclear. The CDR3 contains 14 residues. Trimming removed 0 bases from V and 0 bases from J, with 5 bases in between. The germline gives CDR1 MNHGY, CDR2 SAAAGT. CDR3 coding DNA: TGTGCCAGCAGTTACTCGGTTGCTAACTATGGCTACACCTTC. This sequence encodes CASSYSVANYGYTF.

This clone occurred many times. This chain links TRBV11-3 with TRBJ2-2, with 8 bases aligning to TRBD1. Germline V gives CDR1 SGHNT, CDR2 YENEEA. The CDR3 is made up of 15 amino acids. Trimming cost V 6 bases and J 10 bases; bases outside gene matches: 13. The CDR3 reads CASRTEPGGGAELFF. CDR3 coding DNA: TGTGCCAGCAGAACCGAACCAGGGGGCGGCGCGGAGCTGTTTTTT.

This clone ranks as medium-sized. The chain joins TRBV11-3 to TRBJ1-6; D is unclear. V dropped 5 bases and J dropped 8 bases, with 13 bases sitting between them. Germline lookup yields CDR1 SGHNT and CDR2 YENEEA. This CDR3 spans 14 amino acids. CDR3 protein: CASSTEARDSPLHF. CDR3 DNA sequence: TGTGCCAGCAGCACCGAGGCGAGGGATTCACCCCTCCACTTT.

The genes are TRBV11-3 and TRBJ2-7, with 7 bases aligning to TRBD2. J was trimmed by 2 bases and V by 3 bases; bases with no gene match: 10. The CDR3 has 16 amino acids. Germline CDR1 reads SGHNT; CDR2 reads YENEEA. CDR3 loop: CASSLDLAVGTYEQYF. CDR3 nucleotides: TGTGCCAGCAGCTTGGACCTAGCGGTCGGGACCTACGAGCAGTACTTC.

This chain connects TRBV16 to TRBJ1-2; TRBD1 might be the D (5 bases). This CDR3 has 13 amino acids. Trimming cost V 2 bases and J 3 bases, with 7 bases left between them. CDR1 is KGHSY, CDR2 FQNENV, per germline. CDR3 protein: CASSQGGDYGYTF. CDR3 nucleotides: TGTGCCAGCAGCCAAGGGGGAGACTATGGCTACACCTTC. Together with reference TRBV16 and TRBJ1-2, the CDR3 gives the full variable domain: GEEVAQTPKHLVRGEGQKAKLYCAPIKGHSYVFWYQQVLKNEFKFLISFQNENVFDETGMPKERFSAKCLPNSPCSLEIQATKLEDSAVYFCASSQGGDYGYTFGSGTRLTVV.

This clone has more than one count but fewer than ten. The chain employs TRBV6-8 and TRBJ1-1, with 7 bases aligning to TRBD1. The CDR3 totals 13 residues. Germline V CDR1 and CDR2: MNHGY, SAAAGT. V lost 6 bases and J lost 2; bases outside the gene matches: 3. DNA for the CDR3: TGTGCCAGCAGGGGGACAGCCAACACTGAAGCTTTCTTT. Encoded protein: CASRGTANTEAFF.

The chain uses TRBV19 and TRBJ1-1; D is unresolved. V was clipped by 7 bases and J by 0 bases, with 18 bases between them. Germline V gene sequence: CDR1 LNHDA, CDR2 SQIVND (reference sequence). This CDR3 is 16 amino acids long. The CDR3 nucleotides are TGTGCCAGTACTCTGAGCCCTGCGTCCATGAACACTGAAGCTTTCTTT. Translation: CASTLSPASMNTEAFF.

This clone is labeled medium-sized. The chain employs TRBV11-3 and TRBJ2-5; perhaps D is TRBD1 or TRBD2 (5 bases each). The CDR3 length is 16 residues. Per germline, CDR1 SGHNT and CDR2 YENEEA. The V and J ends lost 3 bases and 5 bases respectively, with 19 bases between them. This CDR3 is CASSLGPGSRGETQYF. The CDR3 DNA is TGTGCCAGCAGCTTGGGCCCAGGGAGTCGAGGGGAGACCCAGTACTTC.

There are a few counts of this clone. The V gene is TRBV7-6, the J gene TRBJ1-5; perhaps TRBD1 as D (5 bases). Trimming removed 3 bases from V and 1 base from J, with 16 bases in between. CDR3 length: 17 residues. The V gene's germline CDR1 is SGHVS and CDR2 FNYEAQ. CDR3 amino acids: CASSLTAGKVSNQPQHF. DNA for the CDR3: TGTGCCAGCAGCTTGACCGCAGGGAAGGTGAGCAATCAGCCCCAGCATTTT.

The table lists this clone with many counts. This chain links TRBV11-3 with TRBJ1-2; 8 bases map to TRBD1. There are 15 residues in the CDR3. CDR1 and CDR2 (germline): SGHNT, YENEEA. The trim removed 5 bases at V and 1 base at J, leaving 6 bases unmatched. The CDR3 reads CASSKRTGSNYGYTF. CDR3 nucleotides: TGTGCCAGCAGCAAACGGACAGGGAGTAACTATGGCTACACCTTC. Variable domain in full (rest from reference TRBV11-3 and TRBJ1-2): EAGVVQSPRYKIIEKKQPVAFWCNPISGHNTLYWYLQNLGQGPELLIRYENEEAVDDSQLPKDRFSAERLKGVDSTLKIQPAELGDSAVYLCASSKRTGSNYGYTFGSGTRLTVV.

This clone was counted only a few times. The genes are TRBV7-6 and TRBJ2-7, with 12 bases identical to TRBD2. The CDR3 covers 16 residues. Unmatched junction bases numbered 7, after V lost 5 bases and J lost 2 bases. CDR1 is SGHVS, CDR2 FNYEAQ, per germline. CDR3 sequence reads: CASSRHTSGGTYEQYF. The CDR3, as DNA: TGTGCCAGCAGCCGGCACACTAGCGGGGGGACCTACGAGCAGTACTTC.

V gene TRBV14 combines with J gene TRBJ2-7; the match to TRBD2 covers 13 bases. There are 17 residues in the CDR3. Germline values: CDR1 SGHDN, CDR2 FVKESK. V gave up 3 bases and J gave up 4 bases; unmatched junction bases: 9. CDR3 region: CASSQLSTSGGAYEQYF. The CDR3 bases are TGTGCCAGCAGCCAGCTCTCCACTAGCGGGGGGGCATACGAGCAGTACTTC.

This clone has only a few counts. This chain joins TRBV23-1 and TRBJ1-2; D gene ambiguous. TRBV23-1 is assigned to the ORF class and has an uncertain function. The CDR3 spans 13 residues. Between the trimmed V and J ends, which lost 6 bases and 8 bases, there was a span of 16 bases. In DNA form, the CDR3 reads TGCGCCAGCAGCTTATGGGGTTCACCAGGCTACACCTTC. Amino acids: CASSLWGSPGYTF.

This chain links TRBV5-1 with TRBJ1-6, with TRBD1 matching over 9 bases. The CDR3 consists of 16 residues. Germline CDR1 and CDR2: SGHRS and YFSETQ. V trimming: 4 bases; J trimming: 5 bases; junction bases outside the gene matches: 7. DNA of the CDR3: TGCGCCAGCAGCGGACACAGGGGGCGGAATAATTCACCCCTCCACTTT. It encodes CASSGHRGRNNSPLHF.

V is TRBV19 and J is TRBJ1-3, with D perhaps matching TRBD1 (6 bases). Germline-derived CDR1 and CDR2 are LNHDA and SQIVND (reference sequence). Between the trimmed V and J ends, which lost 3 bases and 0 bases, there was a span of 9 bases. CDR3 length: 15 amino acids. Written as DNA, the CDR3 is TGTGCCAGTAGTATGGACAGCTACTCTGGAAACACCATATATTTT. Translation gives CASSMDSYSGNTIYF.

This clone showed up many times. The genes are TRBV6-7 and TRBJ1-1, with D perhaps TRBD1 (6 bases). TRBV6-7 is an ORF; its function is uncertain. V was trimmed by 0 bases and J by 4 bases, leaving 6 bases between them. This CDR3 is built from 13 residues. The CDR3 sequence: CASSYSGGTEAFF. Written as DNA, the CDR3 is TGTGCCAGCAGTTACTCAGGGGGCACTGAAGCTTTCTTT.

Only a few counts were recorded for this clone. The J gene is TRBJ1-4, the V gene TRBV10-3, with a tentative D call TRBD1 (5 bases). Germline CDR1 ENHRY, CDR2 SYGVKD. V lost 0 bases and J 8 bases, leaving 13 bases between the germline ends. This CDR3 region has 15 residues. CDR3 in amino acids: CAISESAGWREKLFF. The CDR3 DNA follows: TGTGCCATCAGTGAGTCGGCAGGGTGGCGGGAAAAACTGTTTTTT.

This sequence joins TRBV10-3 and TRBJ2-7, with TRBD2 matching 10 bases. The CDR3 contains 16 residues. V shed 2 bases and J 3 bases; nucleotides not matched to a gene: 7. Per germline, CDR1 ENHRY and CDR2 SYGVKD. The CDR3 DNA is TGTGCCATCAGTGAGGGACTAGCGGACCTAAGCTACGAGCAGTACTTC. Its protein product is CAISEGLADLSYEQYF.

CDR3 coding DNA: TGTGCCAGCAGCTGGTCGGGACAGCGGAATGATGGCTACACCTTC. Translated, it gives CASSWSGQRNDGYTF. This chain uses TRBV7-7 with TRBJ1-2; TRBD1 matches at 7 bases. Germline lookup yields CDR1 SSHAT and CDR2 FNYEAQ (reference sequence). With 4 bases clipped from V and 6 bases from J, the junction kept 11 bases outside the gene matches. The CDR3 is made up of 15 amino acids.

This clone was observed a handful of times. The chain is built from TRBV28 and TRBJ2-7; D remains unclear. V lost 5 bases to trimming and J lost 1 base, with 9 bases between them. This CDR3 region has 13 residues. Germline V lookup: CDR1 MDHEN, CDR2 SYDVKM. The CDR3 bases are TGTGCCAGCAGTCCCCGTTTATCCTACGAGCAGTACGTC. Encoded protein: CASSPRLSYEQYV.